This T cell receptor beta chain was sequenced in a study of shared clonotypes between healthy human individuals (TCRdb year 2020). Background on the whole study: Two women and a few men aged 18 to 49 years were included in the cohort. For each donor, three plates each were used for CD4 naive and CD4 memory, two plates were used for CD8 naive, and one plate was used for CD8 memory. The study deeply sequenced blood TCR repertoires of five healthy adults to estimate repertoire size and the extent of clonotype sharing between individuals. To increase sequencing depth and limit assay-specific biases, different laboratories used diverse techniques to prepare libraries and sequence TCR repertoires. Per donor, leukapheresis produced somewhere between about 0.8 and 9 billion PBMCs. The research as a whole found: Because the study included a small number of donors, the genetic and exposure-history diversity represented was limited. Pairwise subsampling led to the expectation that sequencing depth would affect the degree of clonotype sharing among donors. Estimated clonotype richness was generally larger for naive than for memory subsets. Rarefaction of sorted-subset datasets indicated incomplete sequencing despite the large sequencing depth. Sampling was limited to blood, and TCR repertoires in tissue likely differ from TCR repertoires in blood. Across a few donors, approximately 5% of naive CD4, 3% to 3.5% of naive CD8, 2.3% of memory CD4, and about 0.44% of memory CD8 clonotypes were shared. Compared with non-shared clonotypes, the clonotypes found in all four sorted-subset donors had higher generation probabilities.

This clone was observed many times. Its antigen is currently not known. Within one base of it there is no much larger clone, and no base qualities were kept. Donors were healthy HIV-negative adults with no recently reported acute infections or vaccinations. Every donor was a Caucasian adult living in Nashville, Tennessee, USA. CD4+ T cells were enriched by magnetic negative selection, after which naive cells were positively selected on CD45RA and the negative fraction was taken as the memory subset. Blood was collected by leukapheresis, and PBMCs were isolated by Ficoll-Histopaque density gradient centrifugation and then cryopreserved in liquid nitrogen vapor phase. Analytical flow cytometry was used to check the purity and quantity of each magnetically sorted T cell population. From each sorted fraction, genomic DNA was isolated and quantified by UV absorbance on a Nanodrop 2000c. Using the deep immunoSEQ assay, TCR CDR3 regions were amplified from genomic DNA by multiplex PCR. Extracted genomic DNA from each cell subset was distributed evenly across all wells of several immunoSEQ 96-well plates, and each plate was treated as a replicate. For sorted subsets, each replicate PCR was loaded with 150 to 250 ng genomic DNA, equivalent to 25,000 to 30,000 T cell genomes. The purified libraries were quantified using a Qubit 3.0 fluorometer, sized with a Bioanalyzer 2100, and then quantified again using the KAPA Library Quantification kit. Every immunoSEQ 96-well plate was sequenced on a dedicated single-read 150-cycle Illumina NextSeq 550 flow cell. Concerning the study's data processing: Because the immunoSEQ output included only junctional sequences and no quality scores, the filtering could not be the same as the filtering used for full-length reads. To assign V/J genes and CDR3, sequences were annotated against IMGT germline references using PyIR, a Python wrapper for IgBLAST v1.9. Reads were removed for weak V/J assignments (E-value above 1e-6), missing CDR3, stop codons, out-of-frame junctions, or ambiguous translated residues. V3J clonotypes were defined by identical inferred V gene, J gene, and CDR3 amino acid sequence. The percentage overlap between two repertoires was calculated by dividing the number of shared unique clonotypes by the size of the smaller repertoire. RTK rarefaction, the Chao1 estimator, and Recon v2.1 estimates of unobserved clonotypes were used to assess repertoire richness. OLGA was used to compute generation probabilities for all TCRbeta clonotypes that the gDNA method yielded from a few donors. TCRdb provides this immuneACCESS table in a form limited to in-frame rearrangements. Some clones are lacking; in checked studies, under half of them reflect an unresolved V gene, and why the rest are absent is not known. D and trimming were read from the DNA, whereas the V and J calls and clone size are those reported in that table. For this sample the table gives about 1 million clones, of which roughly 70% were detected only once. The ten largest account for around 1.4% of the sample.

The sequence came from a man aged 18-30 years in good health. The sample taken for sequencing was memory CD4+ T cells sorted from blood. The sample's cell subset or site label is to be understood as: CD45RA-negative fraction.

The CDR3 is CASSDNRDYSTDTQYF. The bases read TGTGCCAGCAGCGATAACAGGGATTATAGCACAGATACGCAGTATTTT. The sequence joins TRBV13 to TRBJ2-3; the D gene is perhaps TRBD1, on 6 matching bases. CDR1 PRHDT and CDR2 FYEKMQ are derived from the germline V gene (reference sequence). The junction shows trimming of 5 bases on V and 0 bases on J, plus 15 bases between the germline ends. The CDR3 spans 16 residues, from the cysteine through the phenylalanine. Only the CDR3 region is kept as DNA, spanning 48 bases read in frame from base 1.